These 19 T cell receptor beta chains were sequenced from one sample in a study of blood T cell repertoires in COVID-19. Sequenced by immunoSEQ multiplex PCR; TCRdb stores in-frame clones only, minus some. The repertoire includes roughly 230,000 clones, around 83% of them detected once, and roughly 7% sits in the top ten. Sequencing used peripheral blood. All receptors come from a woman in her 50s with acute or convalescent COVID-19.

The chain carries TRBV27 and TRBJ2-7; 7 nucleotides agree with TRBD1. This CDR3 spans 15 amino acids. CDR1 MNHEY and CDR2 SMNVEV come from the germline V gene (reference sequence). V shed 5 bases and J 4 bases; nucleotides not matched to a gene: 11. CDR3 residues: CASSPTGTVSYEQYF. The DNA of the CDR3 is TGTGCCAGCAGTCCCACCGGGACAGTGAGTTACGAGCAGTACTTC.

V and J are TRBV4-3 and TRBJ1-4; D is unresolved. The V and J ends lost 0 bases and 8 bases respectively, with 7 bases between them. This CDR3 has 13 residues. CDR1 LGHNA and CDR2 YSLEER come from the germline V gene. The CDR3 protein is CASSQDIAEKLFF. The CDR3 DNA reads TGCGCCAGCAGCCAAGATATAGCAGAAAAACTGTTTTTT.

The rearrangement links TRBV5-1 to TRBJ2-5; maybe TRBD2 (6 bases). V dropped 4 bases and J dropped 5 bases, with 15 bases sitting between them. The CDR3 length is 14 residues. From germline, CDR1 is SGHRS and CDR2 YFSETQ. The CDR3 spells CASSGEAGRETQYF. CDR3 nucleotides: TGCGCCAGCAGCGGGGAGGCAGGGCGGGAGACCCAGTACTTC.

The sample holds a few counts of this clone. This chain joins TRBV4-1 and TRBJ1-2, with D maybe TRBD1 (6 bases). V was trimmed by 5 bases and J by 2 bases, leaving 15 bases between them. The CDR3 covers 15 residues. Looked up from germline, CDR1 is MGHRA and CDR2 is YSYEKL. The CDR3 DNA follows: TGCGCCAGCAGCTCCGGTGTGGGGGCGAACTATGGCTACACCTTC. Encoded protein: CASSSGVGANYGYTF.

The CDR3 spells CASRGGGQPQHF. The CDR3 DNA follows: TGTGCCAGCAGGGGGGGAGGTCAGCCCCAGCATTTT. The chain uses TRBV28 and TRBJ1-5, with TRBD1 as a possible D gene (5 bases). V lost 6 bases and J 6 bases, leaving 9 bases between the germline ends. The CDR3 totals 12 residues. Germline V gene lookup returns CDR1 MDHEN and CDR2 SYDVKM. The variable domain in full, completed from reference TRBV28 and TRBJ1-5, reads DVKVTQSSRYLVKRTGEKVFLECVQDMDHENMFWYRQDPGLGLRLIYFSYDVKMKEKGDIPEGYSVSREKKERFSLILESASTNQTSMYLCASRGGGQPQHFGDGTRLSIL.

The J gene is TRBJ2-1, the V gene TRBV7-9, with D unresolved. V shed 5 bases and J shed 3 bases, with 8 bases lying between them. The CDR3 loop spans 13 amino acids. In germline, CDR1 is SEHNR, CDR2 FQNEAQ (reference sequence). Written as DNA, the CDR3 is TGTGCCAGCAGCCCCCCCCGCTACAATGAGCAGTTCTTC. Its translation is CASSPPRYNEQFF.

This clone turned up a few times. V is TRBV4-2 and J is TRBJ1-2; 8 bases align to TRBD1. J gave up 8 bases and V 3 bases, and 8 bases lay outside the gene matches. The length of the CDR3 is 14 residues. In germline, CDR1 is LGHNA, CDR2 YNFKEQ. CDR3 protein: CASSHETGERGYTF. The CDR3 DNA follows: TGTGCCAGCAGCCACGAGACAGGGGAGCGGGGCTACACCTTC.

V gene TRBV7-2 combines with J gene TRBJ2-1; 7 bases map to TRBD2. The CDR3 has 12 residues. CDR1 is SGHTA and CDR2 is FQGNSA in the germline V gene. V lost 4 bases and J lost 10; bases outside the gene matches: 4. CDR3 nucleotides: TGTGCCAGCAGCTCTACAGCGGGGGAGCAGTTCTTC. It is translated as CASSSTAGEQFF. Full variable domain (missing parts from reference TRBV7-2 and TRBJ2-1): GAGVSQSPSNKVTEKGKDVELRCDPISGHTALYWYRQSLGQGLEFLIYFQGNSAPDKSGLPSDRFSAERTGGSVSTLTIQRTQQEDSAVYLCASSSTAGEQFFGPGTRLTVL.

This clone was detected only a few times. J is TRBJ1-2 and V is TRBV5-5; 7 bases map to TRBD1. Germline values: CDR1 SGHKS, CDR2 YYEKEE (reference sequence). The CDR3 runs to 15 residues. After removal of 4 bases from V and 4 bases from J, the junction contained 10 bases not matched to a gene. CDR3 region: CASSPQGVGPYGYTF. The CDR3 DNA is TGTGCCAGCAGCCCTCAGGGGGTAGGGCCCTATGGCTACACCTTC.

V gene TRBV5-1 combines with J gene TRBJ2-3; 15 nucleotides agree with TRBD2. Germline values: CDR1 SGHRS, CDR2 YFSETQ. Trimming took 7 bases from V and 5 from J; bases not matched to a gene: 8. The CDR3 has 16 amino acids. This CDR3 is CASELGTSGGQDTQYF. DNA for the CDR3: TGCGCCAGCGAACTTGGGACTAGCGGGGGGCAAGATACGCAGTATTTT.

This clone was counted between two and nine times. The chain uses TRBV6-2 or TRBV6-3 and TRBJ2-7, with D perhaps matching TRBD2 (6 bases). The CDR3 is made up of 11 amino acids. Germline-derived CDR1 and CDR2 are MNHEY and SVGEGT. Deletions cut 5 bases from V and 6 bases from J, with 8 bases between. The CDR3 DNA sequence: TGTGCCAGCAGTCTGGGACTCGAGCAGTACTTC. Translating it yields CASSLGLEQYF.

This clone has only one observation. The J gene is TRBJ1-2, the V gene TRBV19, with D possibly being TRBD1 (5 bases). CDR1 is LNHDA and CDR2 is SQIVND in the germline V gene (reference sequence). Trimming took off 2 bases at V and 8 bases at J, with 15 bases between the two ends. CDR3 length equals 14 residues. CDR3 sequence reads: CASSISAGLEGYTF. For the CDR3, the DNA is TGTGCCAGTAGTATATCGGCAGGGTTAGAGGGCTACACCTTC.

This chain joins TRBV6-2 or TRBV6-3 and TRBJ2-1; 14 bases line up with TRBD2. CDR1 is MNHEY and CDR2 is SVGEGT in the germline V gene. The CDR3 has 16 amino acids. V shed 0 bases, J shed 8 bases, and the junction held 3 bases outside the gene matches. The CDR3 DNA sequence: TGTGCCAGCAGTTACTCGGGACTAGCGGGGGTAGATGAGCAGTTCTTC. Translated, it gives CASSYSGLAGVDEQFF.

The chain uses TRBV4-2 and TRBJ1-2; 7 positions agree with TRBD1. After removal of 1 base from V and 8 bases from J, the junction contained 10 bases not matched to a gene. Germline V gene data show CDR1 as LGHNA and CDR2 as YNFKEQ. The CDR3 runs to 15 residues. DNA of the CDR3: TGTGCCAGCAGCCAAGTACCCTCCGGGACAGAAGGCTACACCTTC. Protein product: CASSQVPSGTEGYTF.

As for this clone: The DNA is left out, because the CDR3 cannot be placed on it with certainty; the CDR3 is given as TCRdb lists it. The rearrangement uses TRBV4-1 and TRBJ1-2; the D segment call TRBD1 is taken from the table without a DNA check. Both ends counted, the CDR3 spans 19 residues. CDR1 is MGHRA, CDR2 YSYEKL, per germline. The chain's CDR3 is CASSQDLSLRQQPRQGHTF.

The chain joins TRBV3-1 (or the pseudogene TRBV3-2) to TRBJ2-5; 8 nucleotides line up with TRBD1. J was trimmed by 3 bases and V by 2 bases; bases with no gene match: 8. This CDR3 comprises 16 residues. Germline V gives CDR1 LGHDT, CDR2 YNNKEL (reference sequence). In nucleotides, the CDR3 is TGTGCCAGCAGCCAATACGAGGACAGGGACAAAGAGACCCAGTACTTC. This sequence encodes CASSQYEDRDKETQYF.

The CDR3 sequence is CSASNRGNHGYTF. As DNA, the CDR3 is TGCAGTGCTAGTAACAGGGGGAATCATGGCTACACCTTC. The chain recombines TRBV20-1 with TRBJ1-2, with 8 nucleotides matching TRBD1. The CDR3 has 13 residues. The junction had 6 bases not matched to a gene; V was cut back by 3 bases and J by 6 bases. The germline CDR1 and CDR2 sequences are DFQATT and SNEGSKA (reference sequence).

Worth noting for this clone: At one end the junction does not follow the germline gene, possibly because of a read error. The chain carries TRBV20-1 and TRBJ2-1; D is unclear. This CDR3 spans 14 amino acids. Germline V gene sequence: CDR1 DFQATT, CDR2 SNEGSKA (reference sequence). The CDR3 nucleotides are TGCAGTGCTAGTCGCCTAGAGACCTACGATGAGCAGTTCTTC. Translated: CSASRLETYDEQFF.

The chain recombines TRBV27 with TRBJ2-3; TRBD2 agrees at 12 bases. The germline CDR1 and CDR2 sequences are MNHEY and SMNVEV (reference sequence). CDR3 length: 15 amino acids. After removal of 4 bases from V and 4 bases from J, the junction contained 3 bases not matched to a gene. This chain's CDR3 is CASSSSSGRADTQYF. The DNA for the CDR3 is TGTGCCAGCAGTTCCTCTAGCGGGAGGGCAGATACGCAGTATTTT.